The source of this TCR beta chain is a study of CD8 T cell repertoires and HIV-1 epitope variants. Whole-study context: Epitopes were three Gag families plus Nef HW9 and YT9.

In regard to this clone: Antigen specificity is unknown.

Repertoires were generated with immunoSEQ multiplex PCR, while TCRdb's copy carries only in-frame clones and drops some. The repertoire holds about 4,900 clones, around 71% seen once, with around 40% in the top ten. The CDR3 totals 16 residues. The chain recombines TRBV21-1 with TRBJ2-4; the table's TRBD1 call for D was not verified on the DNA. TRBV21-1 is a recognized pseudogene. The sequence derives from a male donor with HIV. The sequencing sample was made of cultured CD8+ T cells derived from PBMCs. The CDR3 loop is CASSKSQTDRVFPSDF. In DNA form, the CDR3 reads TGTGCCAGCAGCAAAAGTCAAACGGACAGGGTCTTTCCGTCGGACTTC.